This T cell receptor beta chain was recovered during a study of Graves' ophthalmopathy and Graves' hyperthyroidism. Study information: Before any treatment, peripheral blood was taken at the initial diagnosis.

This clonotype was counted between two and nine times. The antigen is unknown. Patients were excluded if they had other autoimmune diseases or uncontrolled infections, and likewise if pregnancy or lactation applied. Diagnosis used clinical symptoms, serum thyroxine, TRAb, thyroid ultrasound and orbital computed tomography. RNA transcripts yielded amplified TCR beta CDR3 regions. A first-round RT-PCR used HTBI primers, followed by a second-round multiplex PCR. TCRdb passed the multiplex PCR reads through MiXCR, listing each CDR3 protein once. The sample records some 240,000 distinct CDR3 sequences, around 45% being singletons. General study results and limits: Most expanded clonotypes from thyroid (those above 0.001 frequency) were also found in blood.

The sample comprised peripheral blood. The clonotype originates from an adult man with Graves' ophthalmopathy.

The CDR3 DNA follows: TGTGCCAGCAGCCACTTAGAAGAGACCCAGTACTTC. Protein: CASSHLEETQYF. V and J are TRBV14 and TRBJ2-5; no definite D call. This CDR3 is built from 12 residues. CDR1 is SGHDN, CDR2 FVKESK, per germline. Trimming pared 3 bases from V and 3 bases from J, leaving 5 bases between.